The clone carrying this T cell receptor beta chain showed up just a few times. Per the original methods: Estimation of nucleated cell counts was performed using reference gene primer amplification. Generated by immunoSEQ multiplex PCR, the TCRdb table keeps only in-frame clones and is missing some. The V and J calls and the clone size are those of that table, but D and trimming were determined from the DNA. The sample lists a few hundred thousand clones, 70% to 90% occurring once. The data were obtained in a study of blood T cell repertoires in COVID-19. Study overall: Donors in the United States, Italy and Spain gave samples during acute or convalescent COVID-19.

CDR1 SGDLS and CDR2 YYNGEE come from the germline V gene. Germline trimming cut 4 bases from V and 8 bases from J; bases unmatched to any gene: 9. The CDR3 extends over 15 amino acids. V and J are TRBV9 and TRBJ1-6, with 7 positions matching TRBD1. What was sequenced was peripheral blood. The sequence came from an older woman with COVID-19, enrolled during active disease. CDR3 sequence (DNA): TGTGCCAGCAGCACATACAGGGGATATGATTCACCCCTCCACTTT. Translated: CASSTYRGYDSPLHF. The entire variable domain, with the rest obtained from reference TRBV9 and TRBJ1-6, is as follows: DSGVTQTPKHLITATGQRVTLRCSPRSGDLSVYWYQQSLDQGLQFLIQYYNGEERAKGNILERFSAQQFPDLHSELNLSSLELGDSALYFCASSTYRGYDSPLHFGNGTRLTVT.